The 30 T cell receptor beta chains reported below all come from one sample, sequenced in a study of a mutant IDH1 vaccine in newly diagnosed glioma (dated by TCRdb to 2020 to 2022). Libraries were prepared through the immunoSEQ multiplex PCR assay. In TCRdb, the immuneACCESS table is reduced to in-frame sequences with V and J assigned. These tables do not hold every clone; where another copy was compared, an unresolved V gene accounts for under half, and the others remain unexplained. Recorded for this sample are tens of thousands of clones; under 80% of them occurred a single time. 5% to 6.5% of the sample comes from the top ten. The time point label for this specimen denotes: week 23, last vaccination. Each vaccine dose, consisting of 300 ug of a 20-mer mutant IDH1 peptide in Montanide, was administered subcutaneously with topical imiquimod. No antigen has been identified for these receptors. The source was PBMCs, collected from a glioma patient whose treatment included an IDH1 peptide vaccine. These receptors originate from a man aged 45-65 years with glioma.

This clone showed up just a few times. The CDR3 region has the DNA TGTGCCAGCAGTGTGGGTCGTTCTGGAAACACCATATATTTT. Residues: CASSVGRSGNTIYF. This chain uses TRBV2 with TRBJ1-3; no clear D. The CDR3 covers 14 residues. With 4 bases removed from V and 1 base from J, the gap between germline ends came to 8 bases. Germline V CDR1 and CDR2: SNHLY, FYNNEI.

For the CDR3, the DNA is TGCGCCAGCAGCCCTGGCGGTAGCAGGGTGCAAAACTATGGCTACACCTTC. Translation: CASSPGGSRVQNYGYTF. V gene TRBV5-1 combines with J gene TRBJ1-2; TRBD1 is a possible D gene (5 bases). V lost 4 bases to trimming and J lost 2 bases, with 21 bases between them. The length of the CDR3 is 17 residues. The germline gives CDR1 SGHRS, CDR2 YFSETQ.

This chain uses TRBV7-6 with TRBJ2-2; 7 positions agree with TRBD1. The CDR3 length is 16 residues. Germline CDR1 and CDR2: SGHVS and FNYEAQ. V gave up 5 bases and J gave up 4 bases; unmatched junction bases: 10. The CDR3 DNA reads TGTGCCAGCAGCCCGAGACAGGGTCTGGTCACCGGGGAGCTGTTTTTT. Its protein product is CASSPRQGLVTGELFF.

The chain links TRBV7-8 to TRBJ2-7; 7 bases line up with TRBD2. The CDR3 covers 16 residues. Per germline, CDR1 SGHVS and CDR2 FQNEAQ. The J segment lost 1 base and the V segment lost 1 base, leaving 7 bases of the junction unmatched. The CDR3: CASSLVSPGGSYEQYF. The CDR3 coding sequence is TGTGCCAGCAGCTTAGTGTCCCCGGGGGGATCCTACGAGCAGTACTTC.

The chain uses TRBV29-1 and TRBJ1-1; D is uncertain. V lost 0 bases and J 7 bases, leaving 15 bases between the germline ends. In germline, CDR1 is SQVTM, CDR2 ANQGSEA. This CDR3 spans 14 amino acids. Here the CDR3 reads CSVEEGLLEGEAFF. The CDR3 DNA reads as TGCAGCGTTGAAGAAGGGCTCCTAGAGGGTGAAGCTTTCTTT.

The chain carries TRBV19 and TRBJ1-5; a weak D match, TRBD1 (6 bases). The V gene lost 0 bases and the J gene lost 8 bases, with 17 bases spanning the gap. The CDR3 totals 16 residues. Germline lookup yields CDR1 LNHDA and CDR2 SQIVND (reference sequence). This CDR3 reads CASSIDGGSGAKPQHF. The CDR3, as DNA: TGTGCCAGTAGTATAGACGGGGGCTCGGGGGCAAAGCCCCAGCATTTT.

V usage is TRBV10-3 and J usage is TRBJ2-7; D is tentatively TRBD1 or TRBD2 (5 bases each). Trimming cost V 7 bases and J 3 bases, with 13 bases left between them. The CDR3 loop spans 13 amino acids. The germline V gene has CDR1 ENHRY and CDR2 SYGVKD. This chain's CDR3 is CAITRDRYYEQYF. The CDR3, as DNA: TGTGCCATCACCAGGGACCGCTACTACGAGCAGTACTTC.

CDR3 sequence reads: CASSQTRALNTEAFF. DNA for the CDR3: TGCGCCAGCAGCCAAACCCGAGCACTTAACACTGAAGCTTTCTTT. This chain joins TRBV4-3 and TRBJ1-1, with D unresolved. Germline CDR1 LGHNA, CDR2 YSLEER. V was clipped by 2 bases and J by 2 bases, with 12 bases between them. The CDR3 totals 15 residues.

This clone appeared a few times. This chain connects TRBV29-1 to TRBJ2-5; no definite D call. Germline V lookup: CDR1 SQVTM, CDR2 ANQGSEA. The CDR3 runs to 13 residues. The V gene lost 4 bases and the J gene lost 1 base, with 10 bases spanning the gap. The CDR3 protein is CSVVLPPQETQYF. The CDR3 region has the DNA TGCAGCGTTGTGTTACCTCCCCAAGAGACCCAGTACTTC.

The chain combines TRBV6-5 with TRBJ1-4; TRBD1 might be the D (5 bases). The length of the CDR3 is 13 residues. Germline V gives CDR1 MNHEY, CDR2 SVGAGI. V was pared by 7 bases and J by 16 bases, with 22 bases between. The CDR3 protein is CASKAGRTGRQFF. DNA of the CDR3: TGTGCCAGCAAGGCAGGGCGCACCGGGCGGCAGTTTTTT.

This clone was found once. The genes are TRBV10-3 and TRBJ2-3, with TRBD2 identical over 13 bases. With 0 bases clipped from V and 4 bases from J, the junction kept 4 bases outside the gene matches. The CDR3 sequence is 17 residues long. Germline CDR1 ENHRY, CDR2 SYGVKD. DNA of the CDR3: TGTGCCATCAGTGAGTCCATGGGACTAGCGGGGTCAGATACGCAGTATTTT. Translated, it gives CAISESMGLAGSDTQYF.

This chain uses TRBV7-9 with TRBJ1-1; D unresolved. The CDR3 is made up of 13 amino acids. V was cut by 5 bases and J by 8 bases, with 15 bases left in between. Germline V gene lookup returns CDR1 SEHNR and CDR2 FQNEAQ (reference sequence). Written as DNA, the CDR3 is TGTGCCAGCAGCCCCCCCTCCGCGTTCGAAGCTTTCTTT. Its translation is CASSPPSAFEAFF.

The chain is built from TRBV4-3 and TRBJ1-2; TRBD1 aligns across 9 bases. Trimming removed 3 bases from V and 7 bases from J; junction bases left unmatched: 15. The germline CDR1 and CDR2 sequences are LGHNA and YSLEER. The CDR3 totals 17 residues. CDR3 DNA sequence: TGCGCCAGCAGCCAGAAGATCGGGACAGGGAGAAACGCTGGCTACACCTTC. Protein: CASSQKIGTGRNAGYTF.

This clone was counted a single time. CDR3 sequence: CASSTGIQNSPLHF. The DNA of the CDR3 is TGTGCCAGCAGTACCGGGATCCAAAATTCACCCCTCCACTTT. The chain employs TRBV6-4 and TRBJ1-6, with D uncertain. Germline CDR1 is MRHNA and CDR2 is SNTAGT. Trimming left V 5 bases short and J 7 bases short, with 12 bases between. CDR3 length: 14 residues.

This clone has more than one count but fewer than ten. This chain joins TRBV4-1 and TRBJ1-1, with D hard to call. Trimming shortened V by 0 bases and J by 0 bases, and 11 bases separated the two germline ends. This CDR3 is built from 16 residues. CDR1 is MGHRA and CDR2 is YSYEKL in the germline V gene. In nucleotides, the CDR3 is TGCGCCAGCAGCCAAGAGGAAAGGTACATGAACACTGAAGCTTTCTTT. This codes for CASSQEERYMNTEAFF.

The chain couples TRBV5-6 to TRBJ2-7; D uncertain. CDR1 is SGHDT and CDR2 is YYEEEE in the germline V gene. This CDR3 is built from 12 residues. Trimming took 2 bases from V and 0 from J, leaving 3 bases between them. CDR3 region: CASSLSSYEQYF. The CDR3 DNA is TGTGCCAGCAGCTTAAGCTCCTACGAGCAGTACTTC.

This clone was seen a handful of times. The chain employs TRBV7-2 and TRBJ2-3, with D unresolved. The CDR3 contains 13 residues. V gave up 0 bases and J gave up 5 bases, with 6 bases separating them. Germline V gene lookup returns CDR1 SGHTA and CDR2 FQGNSA. CDR3 region: CASSLANGDTQYF. The CDR3 nucleotides are TGTGCCAGCAGCTTAGCAAATGGAGATACGCAGTATTTT.

The genes are TRBV18 and TRBJ1-2, with 7 bases matching TRBD1. With 6 bases clipped from V and 4 bases from J, the junction kept 5 bases outside the gene matches. From germline, CDR1 is KGHSH and CDR2 LQKENI. The CDR3 covers 13 residues. CDR3 residues: CASSPTGTYGYTF. CDR3 in DNA: TGTGCCAGCTCGCCGACAGGGACCTATGGCTACACCTTC.

In its sample, this clone was seen a few times. The chain joins TRBV7-3 to TRBJ2-2; 10 nucleotides line up with TRBD2. After removal of 5 bases from V and 6 bases from J, the junction contained 6 bases not matched to a gene. The CDR3 is 15 residues long. The germline CDR1 and CDR2 sequences are SGHTA and FQGTGA. The CDR3: CASSLGLAAAGELFF. The CDR3 nucleotides are TGTGCCAGCAGCCTCGGACTAGCGGCGGCCGGGGAGCTGTTTTTT.

V usage is TRBV28 and J usage is TRBJ2-7, with D uncertain. V lost 2 bases to trimming and J lost 3 bases, with 2 bases between them. Germline values: CDR1 MDHEN, CDR2 SYDVKM. The CDR3 is 11 amino acids. The CDR3, as DNA: TGTGCCAGCAGTTTACTCTACGAGCAGTACTTC. It yields the protein CASSLLYEQYF.

This chain connects TRBV11-2 to TRBJ2-7, with 7 bases fitting TRBD1. The CDR3 is made up of 13 amino acids. Looked up from germline, CDR1 is SGHAT and CDR2 is FQNNGV. The V gene end was trimmed by 4 bases and the J gene end by 6 bases; junction bases not matched to a gene: 6. DNA of the CDR3: TGTGCCAGCAGCTATACAGGGGCGGCCGAGCAGTACTTC. This sequence encodes CASSYTGAAEQYF.

This rearrangement joins TRBV6-5 to TRBJ1-1; a weak D match, TRBD1 (5 bases). Deletions cut 5 bases from V and 7 bases from J, with 14 bases between. CDR1 is MNHEY, CDR2 SVGAGI, per germline. This CDR3 has 13 residues. CDR3 bases: TGTGCCAGCAGTCCCATGGGGGTAAATGAAGCTTTCTTT. Translating it yields CASSPMGVNEAFF.

The genes are TRBV5-1 and TRBJ1-2; D gene uncertain. CDR3 length equals 13 residues. V was cut by 1 base and J by 4 bases, with 8 bases left in between. Germline CDR1 reads SGHRS; CDR2 reads YFSETQ. CDR3 nucleotide sequence: TGCGCCAGCAGCTTGAGGCAGGTCTATGGCTACACCTTC. Its protein product is CASSLRQVYGYTF.

The CDR3 reads CASSQGWGVASYNEQFF. The CDR3 DNA sequence: TGTGCCAGCAGCCAAGGATGGGGGGTGGCCTCCTACAATGAGCAGTTCTTC. The rearrangement links TRBV14 to TRBJ2-1; tentatively, D is TRBD2 (6 bases). CDR3 size: 17 residues. Trimming took 1 base from V and 0 from J, leaving 13 bases between them. Looked up from germline, CDR1 is SGHDN and CDR2 is FVKESK.

This clone was seen a handful of times. The gene calls are TRBV6-5 and TRBJ1-4, with 7 nucleotides matching TRBD1. Germline V gene data show CDR1 as MNHEY and CDR2 as SVGAGI. With 6 bases clipped from V and 9 bases from J, the junction kept 7 bases outside the gene matches. This CDR3 region has 13 residues. CDR3 bases: TGTGCCAGCAGCCTCGGGACAGCCAAAAAACTGTTTTTT. Translating gives CASSLGTAKKLFF.

The chain couples TRBV18 to TRBJ1-1; perhaps TRBD1 as D (6 bases). Germline V gene sequence: CDR1 KGHSH, CDR2 LQKENI. The CDR3 runs 12 residues. Trimming removed 10 bases from V and 6 bases from J, with 15 bases in between. The CDR3 is CAMRGGAPEAFF. CDR3 bases: TGTGCCATGCGTGGGGGGGCTCCTGAAGCTTTCTTT.

The chain employs TRBV2 and TRBJ1-2, with D tentatively TRBD1 (5 bases). Germline V gene sequence: CDR1 SNHLY, CDR2 FYNNEI. The CDR3 sequence is 11 residues long. V was shortened by 6 bases and J by 6 bases, with 8 bases between the two germline ends. The CDR3 nucleotides are TGTGCCAGCAGCGGGGGGAATGGCTACACCTTC. Encoded protein: CASSGGNGYTF. Drawing the rest from reference TRBV2 and TRBJ1-2, the complete variable domain is EPEVTQTPSHQVTQMGQEVILRCVPISNHLYFYWYRQILGQKVEFLVSFYNNEISEKSEIFDDQFSVERPDGSNFTLKIRSTKLEDSAMYFCASSGGNGYTFGSGTRLTVV.

This clone has a handful of counts. The V call is TRBV5-1, the J call TRBJ2-7, with D unresolved. The CDR3 length is 14 residues. Trimming cost V 3 bases and J 1 base, with 11 bases left between them. Germline CDR1 and CDR2: SGHRS and YFSETQ. The CDR3 loop is CASSSQQRSYEQYF. DNA for the CDR3: TGCGCCAGCAGCTCCCAGCAGAGATCCTACGAGCAGTACTTC.

J is TRBJ1-5 and V is TRBV7-9, with a possible D match to TRBD1 (6 bases). V lost 3 bases, J lost 1 base, and 10 bases lay in between. CDR3 length equals 15 residues. Germline loops: CDR1 SEHNR, CDR2 FQNEAQ (reference sequence). In nucleotides, the CDR3 is TGTGCCAGCAGCTTGGGGACAACGAGCAATCAGCCCCAGCATTTT. This translates into CASSLGTTSNQPQHF.

The rearrangement joins TRBV14 to TRBJ1-2, with TRBD1 matching over 7 bases. The CDR3 covers 16 residues. CDR1 is SGHDN, CDR2 FVKESK, per germline. V was pared by 0 bases and J by 0 bases, with 4 bases of the junction left unmatched. CDR3: CASSQDITGANYGYTF. CDR3 sequence (DNA): TGTGCCAGCAGCCAAGATATAACAGGGGCTAACTATGGCTACACCTTC.